The 10 T cell receptor beta chains below come from one sample, sequenced in a study of cytomegalovirus exposure and HLA in healthy donors. The PCR was carried out with 60 Vbeta primers and 13 Jbeta primers. The assay was immunoSEQ multiplex PCR, and TCRdb's table has in-frame clones only and misses some. The sample holds about 130,000 clones, 70% to 85% seen once. Sequencing input: PBMCs. The receptors derive from a boy aged 10-17 years in good health and CMV-seronegative.

The chain is built from TRBV6-5 and TRBJ1-4, with unresolved D. Germline-derived CDR1 and CDR2 are MNHEY and SVGAGI. CDR3 length equals 12 residues. V shed 5 bases and J shed 14 bases, with 15 bases lying between them. The CDR3 nucleotides read TGTGCCAGCAGTACGGTAAATGGGAGGCTGTTTTTT. Amino acid sequence: CASSTVNGRLFF.

The rearrangement links TRBV5-4 to TRBJ2-2; maybe TRBD2 (5 bases). The CDR3 length is 15 residues. CDR1 and CDR2 (germline): SGHNT, YYREEE (reference sequence). The V gene lost 4 bases and the J gene lost 3 bases, with 13 bases spanning the gap. The CDR3 DNA reads TGTGCCAGCAGCCGAGTTGAGGAGGACACCGGGGAGCTGTTTTTT. Its translation is CASSRVEEDTGELFF.

The gene calls are TRBV7-8 and TRBJ2-3; TRBD2 matches 7 bases. Germline lookup yields CDR1 SGHVS and CDR2 FQNEAQ. This CDR3 region has 12 residues. Unmatched junction bases numbered 2, after V lost 5 bases and J lost 6 bases. The CDR3 DNA follows: TGTGCCAGCAGCAAACTAGCGGATACGCAGTATTTT. Encoded protein: CASSKLADTQYF.

There are a few counts of this clone. The chain employs TRBV10-2 and TRBJ1-1; D remains unclear. Germline CDR1 is WSHSY and CDR2 is SAAADI. The V end was cut by 4 bases, the J end by 0 bases, with 3 bases between. This CDR3 region has 12 residues. The CDR3 is CASSALNTEAFF. The DNA for the CDR3 is TGCGCCAGCAGTGCTCTGAACACTGAAGCTTTCTTT.

This clone was detected once. The chain carries TRBV7-6 and TRBJ2-7; D might be TRBD2 (6 bases). V lost 6 bases, J lost 2 bases, and 20 bases lay in between. The length of the CDR3 is 16 residues. Germline V gene data show CDR1 as SGHVS and CDR2 as FNYEAQ. CDR3 sequence: CASRSSTGTSTYEQYF. For the CDR3, the DNA is TGTGCCAGCAGGTCAAGCACCGGGACTTCAACCTACGAGCAGTACTTC.

V gene TRBV6-5 combines with J gene TRBJ2-7; tentative D call: TRBD2 (5 bases). This CDR3 has 13 residues. Germline V lookup: CDR1 MNHEY, CDR2 SVGAGI. Trimming took 0 bases from V and 4 from J, leaving 7 bases between them. In nucleotides, the CDR3 is TGTGCCAGCAGTTACTCGCGAGGGTACGAGCAGTACTTC. Protein sequence: CASSYSRGYEQYF.

This rearrangement joins TRBV7-9 to TRBJ2-3; the D is unclear. Per the germline V gene, CDR1 is SEHNR and CDR2 is FQNEAQ (reference sequence). The CDR3 is 12 amino acids. V was shortened by 5 bases and J by 5 bases, with 8 bases between the two germline ends. The CDR3 DNA follows: TGTGCCAGCAGCCAAACCAGAGATACGCAGTATTTT. Translated: CASSQTRDTQYF.

The V call is TRBV4-3, the J call TRBJ2-3, with TRBD2 identical over 8 bases. V was clipped by 2 bases and J by 2 bases; unmatched bases: 6. This CDR3 region has 16 residues. Germline V lookup: CDR1 LGHNA, CDR2 YSLEER. CDR3 residues: CASSQLLAGLTDTQYF. The CDR3 bases are TGCGCCAGCAGCCAACTCTTAGCGGGGCTCACAGATACGCAGTATTTT.

The CDR3 DNA follows: TGCGCCAGCAGCTGGTCCGGGACAGGGGGCTACGAGCAGTACTTC. Encoded protein: CASSWSGTGGYEQYF. V and J are TRBV5-1 and TRBJ2-7, with 11 bases fitting TRBD1. With V trimmed by 3 bases and J by 3 bases, 5 bases remained unmatched. Germline CDR1 is SGHRS and CDR2 is YFSETQ. The CDR3 loop spans 15 amino acids. The complete variable domain, with remaining parts taken from reference TRBV5-1 and TRBJ2-7, reads KAGVTQTPRYLIKTRGQQVTLSCSPISGHRSVSWYQQTPGQGLQFLFEYFSETQRNKGNFPGRFSGRQFSNSRSEMNVSTLELGDSALYLCASSWSGTGGYEQYFGPGTRLTVT.

For the CDR3, the DNA is TGCGCCAGCAGCCAAGATTGGGGGCTTGGCACTGAAGCTTTCTTT. This translates into CASSQDWGLGTEAFF. The rearrangement uses TRBV4-1 and TRBJ1-1, with D possibly TRBD1 on 6 matching bases. Trimming took off 0 bases at V and 4 bases at J, with 12 bases between the two ends. CDR3 length: 15 amino acids. In germline, CDR1 is MGHRA, CDR2 YSYEKL.